The 22 T cell receptor beta chains below were found in one sample sequenced in a study of shared T cell receptors in the human thymus. Generated by immunoSEQ multiplex PCR, the TCRdb table keeps only in-frame clones and is missing some. The sample records hundreds of thousands of clones, approximately 80% being singletons. The data were also submitted as part of a second study, on human thymus T cells.

The material sequenced was thymocytes. The source of these receptors is a boy under two years old with a congenital heart defect.

This chain connects TRBV7-2 to TRBJ2-3, with D perhaps TRBD1 (6 bases). Germline V CDR1 and CDR2: SGHTA, FQGNSA. V gave up 5 bases and J gave up 3 bases, with 15 bases separating them. The CDR3 is 15 amino acids. The CDR3 DNA sequence: TGTGCCAGCAGCCCACGTAAAGGGGGAACAGATACGCAGTATTTT. Translation: CASSPRKGGTDTQYF.

The chain is built from TRBV10-2 and TRBJ2-1; 9 bases fit TRBD2. This CDR3 is built from 18 residues. Germline CDR1 is WSHSY and CDR2 is SAAADI. Trimming cost V 2 bases and J 4 bases; bases outside gene matches: 12. CDR3 region: CASSEIGSSGVEYNEQFF. CDR3 coding DNA: TGCGCCAGCAGTGAGATCGGGTCTAGCGGGGTGGAATACAATGAGCAGTTCTTC.

The chain recombines TRBV5-1 with TRBJ2-7; perhaps TRBD2 as D (6 bases). The V end was cut by 0 bases, the J end by 7 bases, with 20 bases between. This CDR3 spans 16 amino acids. Germline lookup yields CDR1 SGHRS and CDR2 YFSETQ. DNA of the CDR3: TGCGCCAGCAGCTTGGAAAGGGACTGGCATAAAGGGGAGCAGTACTTC. This translates into CASSLERDWHKGEQYF.

The rearrangement links TRBV20-1 to TRBJ2-7; the D is unclear. V was trimmed by 3 bases and J by 3 bases, leaving 6 bases between them. Germline-derived CDR1 and CDR2 are DFQATT and SNEGSKA (reference sequence). The length of the CDR3 is 11 residues. The CDR3 is CSASRFYEQYF. DNA for the CDR3: TGCAGTGCTAGCCGTTTCTACGAGCAGTACTTC.

In its sample, this clone was seen a few times. This chain joins TRBV5-1 and TRBJ2-7; the D gene is possibly TRBD2 (6 bases). Germline CDR1 is SGHRS and CDR2 is YFSETQ. This CDR3 has 14 amino acids. V was pared by 0 bases and J by 7 bases, with 14 bases between. This chain's CDR3 is CASSLELDGGEQYF. The CDR3 DNA reads TGCGCCAGCAGCTTGGAGCTCGACGGAGGGGAGCAGTACTTC.

The J gene is TRBJ2-2, the V gene TRBV2; TRBD2 matches at 13 bases. J was trimmed by 0 bases and V by 4 bases; bases with no gene match: 5. Germline lookup yields CDR1 SNHLY and CDR2 FYNNEI. The CDR3 covers 18 residues. DNA of the CDR3: TGTGCCAGCAGTGGCCGACTAGCGGGAGGAACGAACACCGGGGAGCTGTTTTTT. Translation gives CASSGRLAGGTNTGELFF. The variable domain in full, with the rest retrieved from reference TRBV2 and TRBJ2-2, is EPEVTQTPSHQVTQMGQEVILRCVPISNHLYFYWYRQILGQKVEFLVSFYNNEISEKSEIFDDQFSVERPDGSNFTLKIRSTKLEDSAMYFCASSGRLAGGTNTGELFFGEGSRLTVL.

V gene TRBV30 combines with J gene TRBJ2-5; 10 bases match TRBD2. Germline V gives CDR1 GTSNPN, CDR2 SVGIG (reference sequence). The CDR3 is made up of 13 amino acids. The ends lost 5 bases at V and 6 bases at J; junction bases unmatched: 6. CDR3 residues: CAWETSGAKTQYF. CDR3 bases: TGTGCCTGGGAAACTAGCGGGGCTAAGACCCAGTACTTC.

This chain uses TRBV18 with TRBJ1-4; maybe TRBD1 (5 bases). Trimming took 6 bases from V and 3 from J, leaving 11 bases between them. The CDR3 contains 14 residues. CDR1 and CDR2 from the germline V gene are KGHSH and LQKENI. The CDR3 DNA sequence: TGTGCCAGCTCCCCCCCCAGGGCTAATGAAAAACTGTTTTTT. Residues: CASSPPRANEKLFF.

This clone was counted once. V gene TRBV7-9 combines with J gene TRBJ2-7, with TRBD2 matching 7 bases. Trimming took 1 base from V and 12 from J; bases not matched to a gene: 6. This CDR3 has 12 residues. Germline CDR1 is SEHNR and CDR2 is FQNEAQ (reference sequence). The CDR3 DNA is TGTGCCAGCAGCTTAGGAGCGGGATTGGGGTACTTC. Its translation is CASSLGAGLGYF.

There are a few counts of this clone. The rearrangement links TRBV28 to TRBJ1-3; 8 bases fit TRBD1. Losses at the gene ends were 3 bases for V and 4 bases for J; bases not matched to a gene: 5. The CDR3 is 15 amino acids. CDR1 and CDR2 from the germline V gene are MDHEN and SYDVKM. The CDR3 is CASSFQGAEGNTIYF. The CDR3 nucleotides are TGTGCCAGCAGTTTTCAGGGGGCGGAAGGAAACACCATATATTTT.

The J gene is TRBJ2-5, the V gene TRBV19; TRBD2 matches at 10 bases. Germline assignment: CDR1 LNHDA and CDR2 SQIVND (reference sequence). This CDR3 contains 15 residues. The V segment lost 5 bases and the J segment 5 bases; nucleotides outside the gene matches: 8. The chain's CDR3 is CASSLAGAITETQYF. The CDR3 DNA follows: TGTGCCAGTAGTCTAGCGGGAGCCATTACGGAGACCCAGTACTTC.

The gene calls are TRBV15 and TRBJ1-5; D not resolved. The CDR3 extends over 15 amino acids. CDR1 and CDR2 (germline): LNHNV, YYDKDF (reference sequence). V gave up 3 bases and J gave up 2 bases, with 11 bases separating them. DNA of the CDR3: TGTGCCACCAGCAGGCGGAGAAAAGGCAATCAGCCCCAGCATTTT. Translation gives CATSRRRKGNQPQHF.

The chain joins TRBV6-1 to TRBJ1-5, with D maybe TRBD1 (5 bases). The V gene lost 6 bases and the J gene lost 3 bases, with 9 bases spanning the gap. The CDR3 length is 13 residues. Germline CDR1 and CDR2: MNHNS and SASEGT. In nucleotides, the CDR3 is TGTGCCAGCAGCTCCAGGGACAATCAGCCCCAGCATTTT. This translates into CASSSRDNQPQHF.

The CDR3 reads CASSQDSPALSSYEQYF. CDR3 in DNA: TGTGCCAGCAGCCAGGACAGCCCGGCCCTGAGCTCCTACGAGCAGTACTTC. V is TRBV4-2 and J is TRBJ2-7; D is perhaps TRBD1 (6 bases). Trimming took 3 bases from V and 0 from J, leaving 18 bases between them. Germline V gene lookup returns CDR1 LGHNA and CDR2 YNFKEQ. The CDR3 runs 17 residues.

The V call is TRBV6-1, the J call TRBJ2-2; 8 bases fit TRBD2. CDR1 MNHNS and CDR2 SASEGT come from the germline V gene. V lost 4 bases, J lost 4 bases, and 5 bases stayed unmatched. The CDR3 contains 15 residues. The CDR3 coding sequence is TGTGCCAGCAGTGCAGCGGGAGCGCGCACCGGGGAGCTGTTTTTT. This sequence encodes CASSAAGARTGELFF.

This chain uses TRBV9 with TRBJ1-2; weak D call: TRBD1 (6 bases). Germline V CDR1 and CDR2: SGDLS, YYNGEE. V was cut by 4 bases and J by 8 bases, with 21 bases left in between. This CDR3 contains 15 residues. CDR3 residues: CASSPGGGPEGGYTF. DNA of the CDR3: TGTGCCAGCAGCCCCGGGGGGGGCCCTGAGGGCGGCTACACCTTC. Variable domain in full (rest from reference TRBV9 and TRBJ1-2): DSGVTQTPKHLITATGQRVTLRCSPRSGDLSVYWYQQSLDQGLQFLIQYYNGEERAKGNILERFSAQQFPDLHSELNLSSLELGDSALYFCASSPGGGPEGGYTFGSGTRLTVV.

This clone was seen a handful of times. The chain joins TRBV10-3 to TRBJ1-1, with TRBD1 matching over 8 bases. V trimming: 6 bases; J trimming: 3 bases; junction bases outside the gene matches: 6. The germline gives CDR1 ENHRY, CDR2 SYGVKD. The CDR3 contains 14 residues. CDR3 DNA sequence: TGTGCCATCAGGGGACAGGCCAGGGACACTGAAGCTTTCTTT. As protein: CAIRGQARDTEAFF.

The rearrangement uses TRBV7-2 and TRBJ2-3; TRBD2 is a possible D gene (5 bases). The germline CDR1 and CDR2 sequences are SGHTA and FQGNSA. V was cut by 5 bases and J by 0 bases, with 12 bases left in between. The CDR3 runs to 15 residues. The CDR3 loop reads CASSPLDSSTDTQYF. CDR3 coding DNA: TGTGCCAGCAGCCCACTGGACTCTAGCACAGATACGCAGTATTTT.

CDR3 DNA sequence: TGTGCCAGCAGCCCTCCCGGGGGGGACACTGAAGCTTTCTTT. It translates to CASSPPGGDTEAFF. V is TRBV14 and J is TRBJ1-1, with D perhaps TRBD1 (5 bases). V lost 4 bases and J lost 3, with 12 bases in between. This CDR3 comprises 14 residues. The germline V gene encodes CDR1 SGHDN and CDR2 FVKESK.

The genes are TRBV15 and TRBJ2-5; TRBD2 matches 9 bases. After removal of 5 bases from V and 3 bases from J, the junction contained 10 bases not matched to a gene. Germline V gene sequence: CDR1 LNHNV, CDR2 YYDKDF (reference sequence). This CDR3 has 16 amino acids. The CDR3 region has the DNA TGTGCCACCAGCCCCGTCCTAGCGGGGTCCAAAGAGACCCAGTACTTC. Protein sequence: CATSPVLAGSKETQYF.

In DNA form, the CDR3 reads TGCGCCAGCAGCCCACTAAAACGGGGACAGGGCGGCTCCTACGAGCAGTACTTC. It yields the protein CASSPLKRGQGGSYEQYF. This rearrangement joins TRBV4-3 to TRBJ2-7, with TRBD1 matching 9 bases. The J segment lost 0 bases and the V segment lost 4 bases, leaving 13 bases of the junction unmatched. The V gene's germline CDR1 is LGHNA and CDR2 YSLEER. The CDR3 consists of 18 residues.

This chain uses TRBV2 with TRBJ2-1; 14 nucleotides align to TRBD2. The germline V gene encodes CDR1 SNHLY and CDR2 FYNNEI. This CDR3 contains 15 residues. The V segment lost 3 bases and the J segment 8 bases; nucleotides outside the gene matches: 3. This chain's CDR3 is CASSEGLAGAYEQFF. The DNA for the CDR3 is TGTGCCAGCAGTGAGGGACTAGCGGGAGCCTATGAGCAGTTCTTC.